Listed below are T cell receptor beta chains from one sample, sequenced in a study of CD8 T cells in ankylosing spondylitis. From the 5' RACE reads, TCRdb called clonotypes with MiXCR, one entry per CDR3 protein. The table shows 700,000 or so distinct CDR3 sequences, with over 15% occurring only once. Sequencing was carried out using blood, either unsorted or a sorted T cell fraction (not recorded which). These receptors originate from a male donor with ankylosing spondylitis. CDR3s include the opening cysteine and the closing phenylalanine or tryptophan. A D gene is named only where the DNA matches it firmly. Some rows mark clone size as missing; the rest say once, few, many or name a class of expanded clone.

clone_size d_call j_call cdr3_length v_call cdr3_aa cdr3_nt
- TRBD2 TRBJ2-7 17 TRBV4-3 CASSQDRLAVMGYEQYF TGCGCCAGCAGCCAAGATCGGCTAGCGGTCATGGGTTACGAGCAGTACTTC
- TRBD1 TRBJ2-2 18 TRBV24-1 CATSDSGGHPPYTGELFF TGTGCCACCAGTGATTCAGGGGGCCACCCCCCCTACACCGGGGAGCTGTTTTTT
- - TRBJ2-1 15 TRBV24-1 CATSDSGGGYNEQFF TGTGCCACCAGTGATTCAGGGGGAGGTTACAATGAGCAGTTCTTC
- - TRBJ1-5 16 TRBV7-2 CASSLASGKGYQPQHF TGTGCCAGCAGCTTAGCGAGTGGAAAAGGGTATCAGCCCCAGCATTTT
few - TRBJ1-2 16 TRBV2 CASSELQGGGASGYTF TGTGCCAGCAGTGAATTACAGGGTGGTGGGGCTTCTGGCTACACCTTC
- TRBD1 TRBJ2-3 16 TRBV12-5 CASDGTGGGHTDTQYF TGTGCTAGTGATGGGACAGGGGGCGGACACACAGATACGCAGTATTTT
- - TRBJ1-1 14 TRBV5-1 CASSFLQSATEAFF TGCGCCAGCAGCTTTCTCCAGTCCGCCACTGAAGCTTTCTTT
- - TRBJ2-1 12 TRBV6-2/TRBV6-3 CASSSGVNEQFF TGTGCCAGCAGTTCAGGGGTGAATGAGCAGTTCTTC
- - TRBJ2-7 15 TRBV28 CASSLPLEGPYEQYF TGTGCCAGCAGTTTGCCTCTAGAGGGGCCTTACGAGCAGTACTTC
many - TRBJ2-3 14 TRBV12-5 CASGWGGQGDTQYF TGTGCTAGTGGCTGGGGGGGCCAAGGAGATACGCAGTATTTT
few TRBD1 TRBJ1-4 14 TRBV29-1 CSVAQGVLRMELFF TGCAGCGTTGCACAGGGGGTCCTGAGAATGGAACTGTTTTTT
- - TRBJ2-3 14 TRBV12-3/TRBV12-4 CASNQGGSTDTQYF TGTGCCAGCAACCAGGGGGGGAGCACAGATACGCAGTATTTT
few TRBD2 TRBJ2-2 16 TRBV12-3/TRBV12-4 CASSRTGTSNTGELFF TGTGCCAGCAGTCGGACCGGGACTAGCAACACCGGGGAGCTGTTTTTT